Included here is one TCR beta chain sequence, with context. The antigen is not known. The data were obtained in a study of T cell responses to AZD1222 COVID-19 vaccine. Study information: The study pooled second doses at about 4 or about 12 weeks.

TCRdb keeps only in-frame clones here, not all; method: immunoSEQ multiplex PCR. This sample yields about 120,000 clones, of which 92% are seen a single time; 14% belongs to the top ten. The CDR3 has 13 amino acids. V lost 5 bases, J lost 5 bases, and 14 bases lay in between. In germline, CDR1 is SGHKS, CDR2 YYEKEE (reference sequence). Study-wide results and limits: Clonal diversity may have been underestimated, and the donors were mostly white British, with more females than males. A rise in Spike-specific TCR breadth and depth followed two AZD1222 doses. A reported finding is that nearly half of spike-specific TCRs target unmutated variant regions.

The sample in question was peripheral blood, obtained on day 0 of AZD1222 vaccination. The clonotype was recovered from an adult in good health. The chain is built from TRBV5-5 and TRBJ2-7; D gene ambiguous. For the CDR3, the DNA is TGTGCCAGCAGATCGGTGGGCTTGGACGAGCAGTACTTC. It translates to CASRSVGLDEQYF.